This TCR beta chain was observed in a study of blood T cells in healthy people across ages. This clonotype was detected only a few times. For the second PCR, which ran for about 7 to 12 cycles, a sample-barcoded 5' primer and a J-beta primer mix were used. TCRdb processed the 5' RACE reads anew with MiXCR; each CDR3 protein has one entry. This table has about 730,000 distinct CDR3 sequences, roughly 44% appearing once. CDR1 is DFQATT, CDR2 SNEGSKA, per germline (reference sequence). J was trimmed by 6 bases and V by 6 bases; bases with no gene match: 13. The CDR3 has 15 amino acids. This rearrangement joins TRBV20-1 to TRBJ2-2; 7 bases are shared with TRBD1. Sequenced input: blood. The sequence was collected from a woman aged 55-70 years in good health. The CDR3 nucleotides are TGCAGTGCCGGGAACAGGGGATCCCCTCCCGGGGAGCTGTTTTTT. Protein product: CSAGNRGSPPGELFF.